Below, 30 T cell receptor beta chains from the same sample are listed, as sequenced in a study of blood T cell repertoires in COVID-19. Method: immunoSEQ multiplex PCR; TCRdb's copy keeps in-frame clones and lacks some. The table includes about 200,000 clones, more than 80% detected once. The material sequenced was PBMCs or T cells enriched from blood (not recorded which). Source of these receptors: a woman under 30 who had recovered from COVID-19.

The rearrangement links TRBV7-9 to TRBJ1-2, with 9 positions matching TRBD1. Looked up from germline, CDR1 is SEHNR and CDR2 is FQNEAQ (reference sequence). CDR3 length: 16 amino acids. V lost 4 bases, J lost 2 bases, and 8 bases stayed unmatched. For the CDR3, the DNA is TGTGCCAGCAGCTACCCCGGGACAGGGTCCAACTATGGCTACACCTTC. This translates into CASSYPGTGSNYGYTF.

In its sample, this clone was seen once. The chain carries TRBV6-5 and TRBJ1-1, with D unresolved. V dropped 8 bases and J dropped 1 base, with 8 bases sitting between them. The CDR3 loop spans 12 amino acids. The germline gives CDR1 MNHEY, CDR2 SVGAGI. For the CDR3, the DNA is TGTGCCAGCGTCGGCGGGAACACTGAAGCTTTCTTT. As protein: CASVGGNTEAFF.

The chain combines TRBV29-1 with TRBJ1-1; TRBD1 is a possible D gene (5 bases). The germline V and J ends were trimmed by 6 bases and 0 bases, with 20 bases remaining between them. This CDR3 is 16 amino acids long. Germline values: CDR1 SQVTM, CDR2 ANQGSEA. DNA for the CDR3: TGCAGCGTCCGATTAACTCCGGGGGAAATGAACACTGAAGCTTTCTTT. This codes for CSVRLTPGEMNTEAFF.

J is TRBJ1-4 and V is TRBV7-9, with 9 bases lining up with TRBD1. The CDR3 extends over 15 amino acids. Unmatched junction bases numbered 11, after V lost 8 bases and J lost 7 bases. Germline V lookup: CDR1 SEHNR, CDR2 FQNEAQ (reference sequence). The CDR3 protein is CASGEGTGQGEKLFF. The CDR3 DNA follows: TGTGCCAGCGGGGAAGGGACAGGGCAGGGTGAAAAACTGTTTTTT.

V is TRBV5-5 and J is TRBJ2-1, with 8 bases aligning to TRBD2. Germline V gene lookup returns CDR1 SGHKS and CDR2 YYEKEE (reference sequence). The CDR3 is 16 amino acids. CDR3 amino acids: CGSAAWQAGGDNEQFF. The CDR3 nucleotides are TGTGGTTCCGCAGCTTGGCAGGCGGGGGGTGACAATGAGCAGTTCTTC.

The gene calls are TRBV5-1 and TRBJ2-7; 8 nucleotides align to TRBD2. Losses at the gene ends were 2 bases for V and 2 bases for J; bases not matched to a gene: 6. CDR1 is SGHRS, CDR2 YFSETQ, per germline. The CDR3 loop spans 15 amino acids. The CDR3 bases are TGCGCCAGCAGCTTTGCCCTAGCGGGCACCTACGAGCAGTACTTC. It is translated as CASSFALAGTYEQYF.

This chain uses TRBV29-1 with TRBJ1-1; tentatively, D is TRBD1 (6 bases). The V gene lost 6 bases and the J gene lost 5 bases, with 16 bases spanning the gap. CDR1 and CDR2 from the germline V gene are SQVTM and ANQGSEA. CDR3 length: 13 amino acids. In nucleotides, the CDR3 is TGCAGCGTGACGGACAGTCTAACGACTGAAGCTTTCTTT. The encoded protein is CSVTDSLTTEAFF.

J is TRBJ2-5 and V is TRBV6-6; TRBD1 is a possible D gene (5 bases). CDR3 size: 15 residues. Deletions cut 1 base from V and 1 base from J, with 10 bases between. CDR1 and CDR2 (germline): MNHNY, SVGAGI (reference sequence). DNA for the CDR3: TGTGCCAGCAGTTACTTCCACAGGACCCAAGAGACCCAGTACTTC. Its translation is CASSYFHRTQETQYF.

This sequence joins TRBV19 and TRBJ2-2; D not resolved. The CDR3 covers 12 residues. Germline CDR1 LNHDA, CDR2 SQIVND (reference sequence). V gave up 7 bases and J gave up 1 base, with 4 bases separating them. The CDR3 protein is CASNRNTGELFF. CDR3 sequence (DNA): TGTGCCAGTAATAGGAACACCGGGGAGCTGTTTTTT.

This chain connects TRBV9 to TRBJ2-1; 7 bases fit TRBD2. The CDR3 spans 17 residues. Losses at the gene ends were 0 bases for V and 4 bases for J; bases not matched to a gene: 10. Germline CDR1 SGDLS, CDR2 YYNGEE. CDR3 sequence reads: CASSVAGWLAEYNEQFF. The CDR3 region has the DNA TGTGCCAGCAGCGTAGCCGGGTGGCTAGCGGAGTACAATGAGCAGTTCTTC.

The CDR3 reads CASSAELTGANVLTF. The CDR3, as DNA: TGTGCCAGTAGTGCGGAGTTGACTGGGGCCAACGTCCTGACTTTC. The chain combines TRBV19 with TRBJ2-6; unclear D gene. Trimming stripped 5 bases from V and 2 bases from J, with 10 bases between. CDR3 length: 15 amino acids. CDR1 LNHDA and CDR2 SQIVND come from the germline V gene (reference sequence).

The genes are TRBV19 and TRBJ1-2, with TRBD1 matching over 7 bases. With V trimmed by 5 bases and J by 3 bases, 3 bases remained unmatched. The CDR3 runs to 13 residues. CDR1 and CDR2 (germline): LNHDA, SQIVND (reference sequence). The CDR3 DNA reads TGTGCCAGTAGTGATACAGGGGACTATGGCTACACCTTC. Amino acids: CASSDTGDYGYTF.

This rearrangement joins TRBV5-1 to TRBJ1-2; TRBD1 matches at 7 bases. The CDR3 loop spans 15 amino acids. The V gene's germline CDR1 is SGHRS and CDR2 YFSETQ. Losses at the gene ends were 4 bases for V and 4 bases for J; bases not matched to a gene: 10. Written as DNA, the CDR3 is TGCGCCAGCAGCGCGCCCGGGACAGAGATCTATGGCTACACCTTC. This gives the protein CASSAPGTEIYGYTF. The full variable domain, rest sourced from reference TRBV5-1 and TRBJ1-2, is KAGVTQTPRYLIKTRGQQVTLSCSPISGHRSVSWYQQTPGQGLQFLFEYFSETQRNKGNFPGRFSGRQFSNSRSEMNVSTLELGDSALYLCASSAPGTEIYGYTFGSGTRLTVV.

CDR3 loop: CASSQVRGYEQYF. The CDR3 DNA is TGCGCCAGCAGCCAAGTCAGGGGCTACGAGCAGTACTTC. The chain joins TRBV4-1 to TRBJ2-7; weak D call: TRBD1 (6 bases). V dropped 1 base and J dropped 3 bases, with 7 bases sitting between them. Germline CDR1 is MGHRA and CDR2 is YSYEKL. This CDR3 contains 13 residues.

V gene TRBV19 combines with J gene TRBJ1-3, with unresolved D. This CDR3 contains 15 residues. From germline, CDR1 is LNHDA and CDR2 SQIVND (reference sequence). Trimming shortened V by 6 bases and J by 0 bases, and 12 bases separated the two germline ends. The CDR3 spells CASRSGGLSGNTIYF. The DNA of the CDR3 is TGTGCCAGTAGAAGCGGTGGGCTCTCTGGAAACACCATATATTTT.

The CDR3, as DNA: TGTGCCATCAGTGAGTATCGACAGGAAGCTTTCTTT. It is translated as CAISEYRQEAFF. The chain recombines TRBV10-3 with TRBJ1-1, with D perhaps matching TRBD1 (5 bases). CDR3 length: 12 amino acids. V lost 1 base to trimming and J lost 8 bases, with 8 bases between them. Germline V lookup: CDR1 ENHRY, CDR2 SYGVKD.

For the CDR3, the DNA is TGTGCCAGCAGCCACCGTTATCGGCAGGGGGCAACCGGGGAGCTGTTTTTT. Translating gives CASSHRYRQGATGELFF. The chain joins TRBV3-1 (or the pseudogene TRBV3-2) to TRBJ2-2; 8 nucleotides match TRBD1. The junction had 11 bases not matched to a gene; V was cut back by 3 bases and J by 5 bases. Germline CDR1 is LGHDT and CDR2 is YNNKEL (reference sequence). The CDR3 spans 17 residues.

The chain has TRBV2 and TRBJ1-5; D is unresolved. Per germline, CDR1 SNHLY and CDR2 FYNNEI. CDR3 length equals 16 residues. The ends were cut back, 1 base at V and 2 bases at J, with 12 bases in the middle. CDR3 region: CASSEGSHRGNQPQHF. DNA of the CDR3: TGTGCCAGCAGTGAAGGGTCCCACCGGGGCAATCAGCCCCAGCATTTT.

V usage is TRBV4-1 and J usage is TRBJ2-3, with 7 bases matching TRBD1. The trim removed 3 bases at V and 1 base at J, leaving 7 bases unmatched. The CDR3 consists of 16 residues. Germline lookup yields CDR1 MGHRA and CDR2 YSYEKL. Here the CDR3 reads CASSQDRQGGTDTQYF. In DNA form, the CDR3 reads TGCGCCAGCAGCCAGGACAGGCAAGGGGGCACAGATACGCAGTATTTT.

CDR3 bases: TGTGCCAGCAGCCAAGCGGAAAGGGGTTCTAACTATGGCTACACCTTC. This encodes CASSQAERGSNYGYTF. The gene calls are TRBV3-1 (or the pseudogene TRBV3-2) and TRBJ1-2, with D perhaps TRBD1 (5 bases). Germline CDR1 and CDR2: LGHDT and YNNKEL (reference sequence). The CDR3 runs 16 residues. V gave up 1 base and J gave up 0 bases, with 12 bases separating them.

CDR3 residues: CATSRAVQPSGETQYF. The CDR3 DNA reads TGTGCCACCAGCAGGGCAGTCCAGCCCTCAGGAGAGACCCAGTACTTC. The chain carries TRBV15 and TRBJ2-5; D unclear. This CDR3 comprises 16 residues. Deletions cut 3 bases from V and 4 bases from J, with 18 bases between. Germline CDR1 and CDR2: LNHNV and YYDKDF (reference sequence).

The chain is built from TRBV4-2 and TRBJ1-5; TRBD1 might be the D (5 bases). This CDR3 has 15 residues. V lost 4 bases and J lost 1, with 11 bases in between. The germline V gene encodes CDR1 LGHNA and CDR2 YNFKEQ. CDR3 protein: CASSLLAGSNQPQHF. The CDR3 DNA follows: TGTGCCAGCAGCCTACTCGCAGGGAGCAATCAGCCCCAGCATTTT.

This CDR3 is CASSESTGGIYGYTF. CDR3 DNA sequence: TGTGCCAGCAGTGAATCGACAGGGGGAATCTATGGCTACACCTTC. The V and J genes are TRBV2 and TRBJ1-2; 9 bases match TRBD1. Germline CDR1 SNHLY, CDR2 FYNNEI. The V gene end was trimmed by 2 bases and the J gene end by 4 bases; junction bases not matched to a gene: 5. The CDR3 covers 15 residues.

V is TRBV30 and J is TRBJ1-1, with 10 bases that match TRBD1. Per germline, CDR1 GTSNPN and CDR2 SVGIG (reference sequence). The CDR3 has 14 residues. The V segment lost 0 bases and the J segment 4 bases; nucleotides outside the gene matches: 2. The CDR3 loop reads CAWSVGQGGTEAFF. In DNA form, the CDR3 reads TGTGCCTGGAGTGTAGGACAGGGGGGCACTGAAGCTTTCTTT.

This chain uses TRBV10-3 with TRBJ1-1, with D unclear. V was pared by 0 bases and J by 7 bases, with 12 bases between. The CDR3 covers 14 residues. Germline CDR1 reads ENHRY; CDR2 reads SYGVKD. CDR3 DNA sequence: TGTGCCATCAGTGAGTCGAATTCCGGGATTGAAGCTTTCTTT. This encodes CAISESNSGIEAFF.

The chain uses TRBV27 and TRBJ2-2, with TRBD1 as a possible D gene (6 bases). With 2 bases removed from V and 6 bases from J, the gap between germline ends came to 10 bases. The germline gives CDR1 MNHEY, CDR2 SMNVEV (reference sequence). There are 14 residues in the CDR3. CDR3 amino acids: CASSLTGLAGELFF. The CDR3 bases are TGTGCCAGCAGTTTAACAGGGTTGGCCGGGGAGCTGTTTTTT.

The V call is TRBV5-4, the J call TRBJ2-5, with 10 bases lining up with TRBD2. Germline CDR1 reads SGHNT; CDR2 reads YYREEE (reference sequence). This CDR3 is 16 amino acids long. Trimming removed 4 bases from V and 5 bases from J; junction bases left unmatched: 11. The CDR3 coding sequence is TGTGCCAGCAGCCAAAAAAGCGGGGGGGCCTTGGAGACCCAGTACTTC. It is translated as CASSQKSGGALETQYF.

The J gene is TRBJ1-6, the V gene TRBV5-5; TRBD1 matches at 7 bases. From germline, CDR1 is SGHKS and CDR2 YYEKEE (reference sequence). This CDR3 region has 17 residues. Losses at the gene ends were 4 bases for V and 6 bases for J; bases not matched to a gene: 13. CDR3 sequence (DNA): TGTGCCAGCAGCCCTTCCTTGACCGGGACAGTTAATTCACCCCTCCACTTT. It is translated as CASSPSLTGTVNSPLHF.

V is TRBV30 and J is TRBJ1-3; D not resolved. Germline loops: CDR1 GTSNPN, CDR2 SVGIG (reference sequence). Trimming removed 0 bases at V and 0 bases at J, with 9 bases between. CDR3 length: 15 residues. CDR3 region: CAWSVLGSSGNTIYF. In DNA, the CDR3 is TGTGCCTGGAGTGTATTAGGGAGCTCTGGAAACACCATATATTTT.

The table lists this clone with a few counts. The sample holds other DNA sequences that translate to the same CDR3. The rearrangement joins TRBV6-4 to TRBJ2-3; 8 positions agree with TRBD2. Trimming removed 3 bases from V and 1 base from J; junction bases left unmatched: 0. The germline CDR1 and CDR2 sequences are MRHNA and SNTAGT. The CDR3 runs to 14 residues. CDR3 DNA sequence: TGTGCCAGCAGTGAGCGGGGGGGCACAGATACGCAGTATTTT. Translated, it gives CASSERGGTDTQYF.